The 26 T cell receptor beta chains below come from one sample, sequenced in a study of T cells after yellow fever vaccination (dated by TCRdb to the late 2010s). The treatment or condition label of this sample denotes: live attenuated yellow fever vaccine strain. Receptor amplification or capture employed 5' RACE. Sequencing instrument: Illumina HiSeq 2500. TCRdb reran the public reads through fastp at Q25 and MiXCR, keeping productive beta chains. For every CDR3 protein sequence, its rows merge into one entry that carries the most common genes and DNA. Here the sample has 620,000 or so distinct CDR3 sequences; 9% to 15% occur a single time. In total, the top ten clones hold under 15% of the sample. This sample comprised PBMCs, obtained on the day of the yellow fever booster vaccination. The receptor source for this set is a man aged 25-45 years who received the YFV17D yellow fever vaccine.

In its sample, this clonotype was seen a few times. The chain recombines TRBV6-5 with TRBJ1-2; a possible D gene is TRBD1 (5 bases). CDR1 and CDR2 from the germline V gene are MNHEY and SVGAGI. V was clipped by 0 bases and J by 9 bases, with 14 bases between them. The CDR3 extends over 14 amino acids. DNA for the CDR3: TGTGCCAGCAGTTACTCACCCGGTACGGACAGCTACACCTTC. Protein product: CASSYSPGTDSYTF.

This clonotype was seen once. The chain uses TRBV28 and TRBJ2-5; either TRBD1 or TRBD2 may supply D (5 bases each). Germline CDR1 is MDHEN and CDR2 is SYDVKM. V dropped 7 bases and J dropped 6 bases, with 15 bases sitting between them. The CDR3 has 13 amino acids. The CDR3 DNA is TGTGCCAGCACCCGCCCAGGGAGACAGACCCAGTACTTC. Protein sequence: CASTRPGRQTQYF.

This clonotype was detected only a few times. The V gene is TRBV20-1, the J gene TRBJ1-1, with D tentatively TRBD1 (6 bases). The germline V gene has CDR1 DFQATT and CDR2 SNEGSKA (reference sequence). CDR3 size: 15 residues. V lost 4 bases and J lost 3, with 18 bases in between. The CDR3 nucleotides are TGCAGTGCTATAGCGGGGGGCGCGGGCGACACTGAAGCTTTCTTT. This codes for CSAIAGGAGDTEAFF.

The chain links TRBV20-1 to TRBJ1-4; D gene ambiguous. Trimming left V 8 bases short and J 5 bases short, with 12 bases between. Germline V lookup: CDR1 DFQATT, CDR2 SNEGSKA (reference sequence). The CDR3 loop spans 12 amino acids. The CDR3 loop is CSPTDLNEKLFF. CDR3 coding DNA: TGCAGTCCCACGGACTTAAATGAAAAACTGTTTTTT.

The table lists this clonotype with many counts. This rearrangement joins TRBV10-3 to TRBJ2-1; tentatively, D is TRBD2 (6 bases). V was shortened by 6 bases and J by 4 bases, with 13 bases between the two germline ends. Per the germline V gene, CDR1 is ENHRY and CDR2 is SYGVKD. The CDR3 extends over 14 amino acids. The CDR3, as DNA: TGTGCCATCAGGGGGGACTTGATGTACAATGAGCAGTTCTTC. Protein: CAIRGDLMYNEQFF.

The chain links TRBV23-1 to TRBJ2-2, with 7 bases identical to TRBD1. TRBV23-1 is noted as an ORF with a role that remains uncertain. The CDR3 extends over 16 amino acids. Unmatched junction bases numbered 13, after V lost 11 bases and J lost 1 base. The CDR3 sequence: CAVVLFWDRNTGELFF. CDR3 nucleotides: TGCGCCGTAGTGCTATTCTGGGACAGGAACACCGGGGAGCTGTTTTTT.

This chain joins TRBV5-1 and TRBJ2-3, with 8 bases fitting TRBD2. The J segment lost 4 bases and the V segment lost 4 bases, leaving 5 bases of the junction unmatched. The CDR3 totals 14 residues. Germline loops: CDR1 SGHRS, CDR2 YFSETQ. For the CDR3, the DNA is TGCGCCAGCAGCCCCCGGGGGGGGGCAGATACGCAGTATTTT. Translation: CASSPRGGADTQYF.

The chain carries TRBV7-2 and TRBJ2-5; D not resolved. The germline V and J ends were trimmed by 0 bases and 5 bases, with 10 bases remaining between them. Germline lookup yields CDR1 SGHTA and CDR2 FQGNSA. CDR3 length: 14 amino acids. CDR3 sequence (DNA): TGTGCCAGCAGCTTAGCTCTAGGTCCTGAGACCCAGTACTTC. This encodes CASSLALGPETQYF.

CDR3 DNA sequence: TGCAGCGCTGGACAGGGCGCCTCCTACGAGCAGTACTTC. Protein sequence: CSAGQGASYEQYF. The chain couples TRBV29-1 to TRBJ2-7; 8 nucleotides align to TRBD1. After removal of 7 bases from V and 0 bases from J, the junction contained 5 bases not matched to a gene. This CDR3 is built from 13 residues. Germline V gene sequence: CDR1 SQVTM, CDR2 ANQGSEA.

This chain links TRBV5-1 with TRBJ1-1; 8 nucleotides match TRBD1. Germline CDR1 is SGHRS and CDR2 is YFSETQ. CDR3 length: 12 residues. The junction had 2 bases not matched to a gene; V was cut back by 4 bases and J by 6 bases. The DNA for the CDR3 is TGCGCCAGCAGCGGACAGGGTTCTGAAGCTTTCTTT. Protein: CASSGQGSEAFF.

This clonotype was counted only a few times. The rearrangement uses TRBV27 and TRBJ1-5; D is ambiguous. CDR1 is MNHEY and CDR2 is SMNVEV in the germline V gene (reference sequence). The CDR3 is made up of 15 amino acids. Trimming cost V 7 bases and J 2 bases, with 15 bases left between them. CDR3 in DNA: TGTGCCAGCAAGGAAATAGGCGGAGGCAATCAGCCCCAGCATTTT. It is translated as CASKEIGGGNQPQHF.

This clonotype was seen only a few times. The chain couples TRBV18 to TRBJ2-7; D possibly corresponds to TRBD1 (5 bases). Germline V CDR1 and CDR2: KGHSH, LQKENI. The V gene lost 3 bases and the J gene lost 2 bases, with 11 bases spanning the gap. CDR3 length equals 14 residues. This CDR3 reads CASSPSTVPYEQYF. The CDR3 DNA reads as TGTGCCAGCTCACCTTCGACAGTTCCCTACGAGCAGTACTTC.

The J gene is TRBJ2-1, the V gene TRBV2; no clear D gene. Trimming removed 7 bases from V and 0 bases from J, with 7 bases in between. Germline V gene sequence: CDR1 SNHLY, CDR2 FYNNEI. The CDR3 loop spans 13 amino acids. This CDR3 is CASKSSSYNEQFF. CDR3 DNA: TGTGCCAGCAAATCCAGCTCCTACAATGAGCAGTTCTTC.

This clonotype was observed a handful of times. This chain uses TRBV9 with TRBJ2-1, with D possibly TRBD2 on 6 matching bases. This CDR3 comprises 15 residues. V was pared by 0 bases and J by 5 bases, with 12 bases between. Per germline, CDR1 SGDLS and CDR2 YYNGEE. The CDR3 loop reads CASSVVGTGDNEQFF. The CDR3 coding sequence is TGTGCCAGCAGCGTAGTGGGTACGGGAGACAATGAGCAGTTCTTC. The full variable domain, completed using reference TRBV9 and TRBJ2-1, is DSGVTQTPKHLITATGQRVTLRCSPRSGDLSVYWYQQSLDQGLQFLIQYYNGEERAKGNILERFSAQQFPDLHSELNLSSLELGDSALYFCASSVVGTGDNEQFFGPGTRLTVL.

This clonotype came up a few times. V gene TRBV18 combines with J gene TRBJ2-5; 7 bases align to TRBD1. CDR1 is KGHSH, CDR2 LQKENI, per germline. The CDR3 covers 14 residues. Trimming cost V 2 bases and J 6 bases; bases outside gene matches: 6. The CDR3 region has the DNA TGTGCCAGCTCACCAGGTACAGGGGAACAGACCCAGTACTTC. Translating it yields CASSPGTGEQTQYF.

The chain combines TRBV28 with TRBJ2-1, with 7 bases fitting TRBD1. CDR3 length: 16 residues. The germline V gene encodes CDR1 MDHEN and CDR2 SYDVKM. The V and J ends lost 4 bases and 6 bases, in that order; junction bases with no gene match: 12. This chain's CDR3 is CASSSPRQGVFNEQFF. The CDR3, as DNA: TGTGCCAGCAGTTCCCCTCGACAGGGAGTCTTCAATGAGCAGTTCTTC.

This chain connects TRBV6-6 to TRBJ1-5, with D unclear. V dropped 6 bases and J dropped 7 bases, with 13 bases sitting between them. Germline values: CDR1 MNHNY, CDR2 SVGAGI (reference sequence). CDR3 length: 13 residues. This CDR3 is CASSLGEFQPQHF. The CDR3 nucleotides are TGTGCCAGCAGCCTCGGGGAGTTCCAGCCCCAGCATTTT.

A few counts support this clonotype. The rearrangement uses TRBV5-1 and TRBJ1-1; 9 nucleotides match TRBD1. The CDR3 length is 14 residues. Looked up from germline, CDR1 is SGHRS and CDR2 is YFSETQ. Germline trimming cut 4 bases from V and 3 bases from J; bases unmatched to any gene: 4. CDR3 in amino acids: CASSQQGADTEAFF. CDR3 sequence (DNA): TGCGCCAGCAGCCAACAGGGGGCGGACACTGAAGCTTTCTTT.

This clonotype was detected many times. This chain links TRBV27 with TRBJ2-1; 7 bases align to TRBD2. With V trimmed by 3 bases and J by 7 bases, 6 bases remained unmatched. The CDR3 runs to 14 residues. The V gene's germline CDR1 is MNHEY and CDR2 SMNVEV (reference sequence). CDR3 sequence: CASSLRESRNEQFF. The CDR3 nucleotides read TGTGCCAGCAGTTTGCGGGAGTCTAGGAATGAGCAGTTCTTC.

In its sample, this clonotype was seen a few times. The V call is TRBV18, the J call TRBJ1-1; D is ambiguous. CDR3 length: 16 amino acids. Germline V gene sequence: CDR1 KGHSH, CDR2 LQKENI. Trimming cost V 2 bases and J 2 bases, with 15 bases left between them. In nucleotides, the CDR3 is TGTGCCAGCTCACCATCTAGCAGCGGCCGAAACACTGAAGCTTTCTTT. It specifies CASSPSSSGRNTEAFF.

The rearrangement uses TRBV6-5 and TRBJ2-3, with 9 bases fitting TRBD2. V shed 2 bases and J 3 bases; nucleotides not matched to a gene: 3. Germline CDR1 and CDR2: MNHEY and SVGAGI. This CDR3 spans 15 amino acids. The CDR3 DNA follows: TGTGCCAGCAGTTACGAGCGGGAGGATACAGATACGCAGTATTTT. It codes for CASSYEREDTDTQYF.

Ten or more counts support this clonotype. The chain couples TRBV24-1 to TRBJ2-1; D ambiguous. V gave up 5 bases and J gave up 8 bases, with 12 bases separating them. This CDR3 spans 13 amino acids. Per germline, CDR1 KGHDR and CDR2 SFDVKD. The CDR3 here is CATSGVTDHEQFF. DNA for the CDR3: TGTGCCACCAGTGGGGTCACGGACCATGAGCAGTTCTTC.

The chain has TRBV15 and TRBJ2-5; D is uncertain. The V gene lost 6 bases and the J gene lost 5 bases, with 10 bases spanning the gap. This CDR3 has 12 amino acids. Germline assignment: CDR1 LNHNV and CDR2 YYDKDF (reference sequence). In DNA, the CDR3 is TGTGCCACCAGGATAGGTGCGGAGACCCAGTACTTC. Its translation is CATRIGAETQYF.

This clonotype has more than one count but fewer than ten. V usage is TRBV5-1 and J usage is TRBJ2-7; 7 nucleotides line up with TRBD1. V lost 5 bases, J lost 2 bases, and 7 bases stayed unmatched. Germline CDR1 SGHRS, CDR2 YFSETQ. The CDR3 contains 14 residues. CDR3 residues: CASSFLDRAYEQYF. The CDR3, as DNA: TGCGCCAGCAGTTTCCTCGACAGGGCCTACGAGCAGTACTTC.

The rearrangement links TRBV29-1 to TRBJ2-7; TRBD1 matches 8 bases. The V segment lost 6 bases and the J segment 2 bases; nucleotides outside the gene matches: 6. This CDR3 contains 13 residues. Per the germline V gene, CDR1 is SQVTM and CDR2 is ANQGSEA. The CDR3 coding sequence is TGCAGCGTCCCCGGGACAGGTACCTACGAGCAGTACTTC. It specifies CSVPGTGTYEQYF.

This clonotype came up a few times. V and J are TRBV12-3 or TRBV12-4 and TRBJ2-6, with D maybe TRBD2 (5 bases). V shed 5 bases and J shed 19 bases, with 27 bases lying between them. This CDR3 has 15 residues. CDR3 amino acids: CASSRRAAPHEKNTF. The CDR3 bases are TGTGCCAGCAGTCGACGAGCGGCTCCTCACGAGAAGAACACTTTC.